This T cell receptor beta chain comes out of a study of shared clonotypes between healthy human individuals. Study-level findings and limits: The small donor group covered limited genetic and exposure diversity. Lower generation probabilities were found for non-shared clonotypes than for those shared by all four donors.

The CDR3 has 15 residues. The V and J ends lost 5 bases and 6 bases respectively, with 14 bases between them. The germline V gene encodes CDR1 MDHEN and CDR2 SYDVKM. Replicate PCRs run on sorted subsets employed 200 to 250 ng DNA, approximately 30,000 T cell genomes. Sequenced by immunoSEQ multiplex PCR; TCRdb stores in-frame clones only, minus some. This table has roughly 700,000 clones, around 67% appearing once. Donation came from healthy HIV-negative adults that had no recent acute infections or vaccinations. A note on this clone: Its target is not known.

The V and J genes are TRBV28 and TRBJ2-6, with D perhaps assigned TRBD1 or TRBD2 (5 bases each). Sequenced material: memory CD4+ T cells sorted from blood. Regarding subset: CD45RA-negative fraction. This TCR came from a woman aged 25 to 39 in good health. The CDR3 DNA sequence: TGTGCCAGCAGTCCGGAGTTGGGGGAGGCCAACGTCCTGACTTTC. Translation: CASSPELGEANVLTF.